The rows below give T cell receptor beta chains drawn from one sample of a study of T-cell reconstitution after alpha-beta-depleted transplantation in children. One entry per CDR3 protein, called by TCRdb with MiXCR from the PCR reads. Of about 980,000 distinct CDR3 sequences in the sample, about 31% are singletons; the top ten hold around 30%. The sample was PBMCs, mostly from graft donor cells, taken 360 days after TCRalphabeta/CD19-depleted stem cell transplant. The origin of the receptors is a boy younger than two who had a stem cell transplant for SCID, so the T cells may come from the graft donor. CDR3s include the opening cysteine and the closing phenylalanine or tryptophan. Fields, in order: clone size, D gene, J gene, V gene, CDR3 protein, CDR3 DNA. A D gene is named only where the DNA matches it firmly. Only some rows state a clone size, as once, few, many or a class for expanded clones.

size: .
D: TRBD2
J: TRBJ2-3
V: TRBV28
CDR3: CAGNGGTARPTDTQYF
DNA: TGTGCCGGGAACGGGGGGACCGCACGACCTACAGATACGCAGTATTTT

size: once
D: .
J: TRBJ2-7
V: TRBV29-1
CDR3: CSVLAGAEQYF
DNA: TGCAGCGTTCTAGCTGGCGCGGAGCAGTACTTC

size: few
D: .
J: TRBJ2-2
V: TRBV15
CDR3: CATSRDRQGFGGELFF
DNA: TGTGCCACCAGCAGAGATAGGCAGGGTTTCGGCGGGGAGCTGTTTTTT

size: few
D: TRBD1
J: TRBJ2-1
V: TRBV24-1
CDR3: CATSDPGTGGSEQFF
DNA: TGTGCCACCAGTGATCCCGGGACAGGGGGCTCTGAGCAGTTCTTC

size: .
D: TRBD1
J: TRBJ2-5
V: TRBV4-2
CDR3: CASSQRQGAEETQYF
DNA: TGTGCCAGCAGCCAGCGACAGGGGGCTGAGGAGACCCAGTACTTC

size: .
D: TRBD1
J: TRBJ2-2
V: TRBV27
CDR3: CASSSRSRQGLNTGELFF
DNA: TGTGCCAGCAGTAGCCGCTCCCGACAGGGATTGAACACCGGGGAGCTGTTTTTT

size: .
D: TRBD1
J: TRBJ1-6
V: TRBV6-2/TRBV6-3
CDR3: CAIGTGSASPLHF
DNA: TGTGCCATCGGGACAGGTTCGGCTTCACCCCTCCACTTT

size: few
D: TRBD1
J: TRBJ1-4
V: TRBV25-1
CDR3: CASSASGWTGDEKLFF
DNA: TGTGCCAGCAGTGCCTCTGGGTGGACAGGTGATGAAAAACTGTTTTTT

size: .
D: .
J: TRBJ2-5
V: TRBV28
CDR3: CASTIDRQETQYF
DNA: TGTGCCAGCACCATCGACAGGCAAGAGACCCAGTACTTC

size: few
D: TRBD1
J: TRBJ1-2
V: TRBV7-9
CDR3: CASSSLTGAYGYTF
DNA: TGTGCCAGCAGCTCCTTGACAGGGGCCTATGGCTACACCTTC

size: .
D: TRBD2
J: TRBJ2-7
V: TRBV20-1
CDR3: CSAREGAGGTVSYEQYF
DNA: TGCAGTGCTAGAGAAGGGGCGGGGGGCACCGTCTCCTACGAGCAGTACTTC

size: .
D: .
J: TRBJ1-1
V: TRBV6-1
CDR3: CASSATTRDDTEAFF
DNA: TGTGCCAGCAGTGCCACAACCAGGGATGACACTGAAGCTTTCTTT

size: few
D: .
J: TRBJ2-1
V: TRBV4-1
CDR3: CASSQESPSLGSYNEQFF
DNA: TGCGCCAGCAGCCAAGAGAGCCCGTCCTTAGGCTCCTACAATGAGCAGTTCTTC

size: few
D: TRBD1
J: TRBJ2-7
V: TRBV7-2
CDR3: CASSPHRGREQYF
DNA: TGTGCCAGCAGCCCCCACAGGGGGAGGGAGCAGTACTTC

size: few
D: TRBD2
J: TRBJ2-1
V: TRBV15
CDR3: CATSTPLAGTEQFF
DNA: TGTGCCACCAGCACGCCCCTAGCGGGGACTGAGCAGTTCTTC

size: .
D: .
J: TRBJ2-5
V: TRBV5-1
CDR3: CASRARESQETQYF
DNA: TGCGCCAGCAGGGCGAGAGAAAGCCAAGAGACCCAGTACTTC

size: .
D: .
J: TRBJ1-4
V: TRBV12-3/TRBV12-4
CDR3: CASSLDSVSLNEKLFF
DNA: TGTGCCAGCAGTCTGGACAGTGTATCTCTTAATGAAAAACTGTTTTTT

size: .
D: .
J: TRBJ2-1
V: TRBV12-3/TRBV12-4
CDR3: CASSWDGEEGLNEQFF
DNA: TGTGCCAGCAGCTGGGACGGGGAAGAGGGTCTCAATGAGCAGTTCTTC

size: many
D: TRBD1
J: TRBJ2-7
V: TRBV11-2
CDR3: CASSPTGQIYEQYF
DNA: TGTGCCAGCAGCCCGACGGGACAGATTTACGAGCAGTACTTC

size: .
D: TRBD1
J: TRBJ2-7
V: TRBV5-1
CDR3: CASSPGQLLYEQYF
DNA: TGCGCCAGCAGCCCGGGACAGCTCCTCTACGAGCAGTACTTC

size: .
D: TRBD2
J: TRBJ2-5
V: TRBV5-1
CDR3: CASTASGGYQETQYF
DNA: TGCGCCAGCACTGCTAGCGGGGGATACCAAGAGACCCAGTACTTC

size: once
D: TRBD1
J: TRBJ1-3
V: TRBV5-6
CDR3: CASSSAGQRTVPRTIYF
DNA: TGTGCCAGCAGCTCCGCGGGACAGCGGACCGTCCCACGCACCATATATTTT

size: few
D: .
J: TRBJ2-7
V: TRBV28
CDR3: CATHRITGDLLTYF
DNA: TGTGCCACCCACAGAATAACTGGGGACTTACTGACGTACTTC

size: .
D: TRBD1
J: TRBJ2-3
V: TRBV7-2
CDR3: CASSFWGQGKGTDTQYF
DNA: TGTGCCAGCAGCTTTTGGGGACAGGGGAAGGGGACAGATACGCAGTATTTT

size: .
D: .
J: TRBJ2-3
V: TRBV29-1
CDR3: CSVIAITDTQYF
DNA: TGCAGCGTGATAGCCATCACAGATACGCAGTATTTT

size: few
D: TRBD1
J: TRBJ2-1
V: TRBV5-1
CDR3: CASSLRTGFRLGEQFF
DNA: TGCGCCAGCAGCTTGCGGACAGGGTTCAGGTTAGGTGAGCAGTTCTTC

size: few
D: .
J: TRBJ2-2
V: TRBV12-3/TRBV12-4
CDR3: CASRHPPGGKNTGELFF
DNA: TGTGCCAGCAGACACCCCCCGGGTGGAAAGAACACCGGGGAGCTGTTTTTT

size: .
D: .
J: TRBJ2-7
V: TRBV7-2
CDR3: CASSLAVVGSSYEQYF
DNA: TGTGCCAGCAGCTTGGCGGTGGTGGGAAGCTCCTACGAGCAGTACTTC